The next 20 T cell receptor beta chains were all read from a single sample in a study of blood T cell repertoires in COVID-19 (dated by TCRdb to about 2020). Libraries were prepared through the immunoSEQ multiplex PCR assay. The immuneACCESS repertoire file appears here via TCRdb, limited to in-frame rearrangements. These files lack a portion of the clones; in checked studies, under half of the deficit traces to unresolved V genes, and the cause of the others is not known. For this sample the table gives about 150,000 clones, of which about 85% were detected only once. The top ten hold 8.3% of the sample. Sequencing was done on a sample of peripheral blood. These receptors were collected from a woman aged 60 to 75 with COVID-19, enrolled during active disease.

Written as DNA, the CDR3 is TGTGCCAGCAGCTTGGGTCCCGGGAATCAGCCCCAGCATTTT. This codes for CASSLGPGNQPQHF. V gene TRBV5-6 combines with J gene TRBJ1-5; D is ambiguous. Looked up from germline, CDR1 is SGHDT and CDR2 is YYEEEE. V lost 0 bases and J lost 4, with 8 bases in between. The CDR3 loop spans 14 amino acids.

The chain employs TRBV6-1 and TRBJ1-3, with no clear D. Germline V gene data show CDR1 as MNHNS and CDR2 as SASEGT. The CDR3 sequence is 16 residues long. Trimming stripped 2 bases from V and 4 bases from J, with 15 bases between. The DNA of the CDR3 is TGTGCCAGCAGTGAAATTCCCCGGGGTTGGGGAAACACCATATATTTT. Its protein is CASSEIPRGWGNTIYF.

The chain links TRBV27 to TRBJ1-1; no clear D gene. The CDR3 spans 16 residues. Trimming shortened V by 4 bases and J by 0 bases, and 15 bases separated the two germline ends. Germline-derived CDR1 and CDR2 are MNHEY and SMNVEV (reference sequence). For the CDR3, the DNA is TGTGCCAGCAGTTCCGCCCCCAGTTGGTTGAACACTGAAGCTTTCTTT. Its protein product is CASSSAPSWLNTEAFF.

This chain uses TRBV5-1 with TRBJ1-1; 9 positions match TRBD1. The V gene end was trimmed by 4 bases and the J gene end by 6 bases; junction bases not matched to a gene: 7. Germline loops: CDR1 SGHRS, CDR2 YFSETQ. The CDR3 is 14 residues long. The chain's CDR3 is CASSPGTGKPEAFF. Written as DNA, the CDR3 is TGCGCCAGCAGCCCCGGGACAGGGAAGCCTGAAGCTTTCTTT.

The rearrangement joins TRBV11-2 to TRBJ2-7; TRBD1 matches at 7 bases. V lost 5 bases and J lost 2; bases outside the gene matches: 9. The CDR3 has 15 amino acids. The germline V gene encodes CDR1 SGHAT and CDR2 FQNNGV. CDR3 sequence: CASSNNRGSPYEQYF. As DNA, the CDR3 is TGTGCCAGCAGCAATAACAGGGGCTCCCCCTACGAGCAGTACTTC.

This clone was recorded a few times. The chain combines TRBV5-1 with TRBJ1-5, with 7 bases lining up with TRBD1. V was clipped by 0 bases and J by 2 bases; unmatched bases: 8. The germline CDR1 and CDR2 sequences are SGHRS and YFSETQ. This CDR3 has 17 residues. The CDR3 coding sequence is TGCGCCAGCAGCTTGGCCCCAGGAGGGGGCGGCAATCAGCCCCAGCATTTT. Its protein product is CASSLAPGGGGNQPQHF.

This clone was seen a handful of times. The gene calls are TRBV11-1 and TRBJ1-1; D is unresolved. The germline V gene has CDR1 SGHAT and CDR2 FQDESV (reference sequence). The V end lost 1 base, the J end lost 0 bases, and 6 bases lay between the germline ends. The CDR3 contains 14 residues. The CDR3 nucleotides read TGTGCCAGCAGCTTAGAACTCATGAACACTGAAGCTTTCTTT. This codes for CASSLELMNTEAFF.

This chain connects TRBV28 to TRBJ1-5, with a tentative D call TRBD1 (5 bases). Per germline, CDR1 MDHEN and CDR2 SYDVKM. V lost 6 bases to trimming and J lost 0 bases, with 15 bases between them. There are 16 residues in the CDR3. Here the CDR3 DNA reads TGTGCCAGCAGCCGGTGGGGGGATTATAGCAATCAGCCCCAGCATTTT. Translated: CASSRWGDYSNQPQHF.

The chain joins TRBV3-1 (or the pseudogene TRBV3-2) to TRBJ2-5, with D maybe TRBD2 (6 bases). The CDR3 loop spans 17 amino acids. Trimming stripped 2 bases from V and 2 bases from J, with 18 bases between. The germline V gene encodes CDR1 LGHDT and CDR2 YNNKEL (reference sequence). In DNA form, the CDR3 reads TGTGCCAGCAGCCAACCGGGCTTTTATGGAGGGCAAGAGACCCAGTACTTC. The encoded protein is CASSQPGFYGGQETQYF.

The V gene is TRBV29-1, the J gene TRBJ1-3, with TRBD1 as a possible D gene (5 bases). Germline CDR1 is SQVTM and CDR2 is ANQGSEA. Trimming removed 6 bases from V and 8 bases from J, with 11 bases in between. The CDR3 spans 11 residues. The CDR3 bases are TGCAGCGTCGGGACGGGGGACACCATATATTTT. It is translated as CSVGTGDTIYF.

The rearrangement joins TRBV6-2 or TRBV6-3 to TRBJ2-1; 7 bases are a match to TRBD2. The CDR3 sequence is 14 residues long. V lost 2 bases, J lost 8 bases, and 6 bases stayed unmatched. Looked up from germline, CDR1 is MNHEY and CDR2 is SVGEGT. DNA for the CDR3: TGTGCCAGCAGTTACACGGGGGGTTTGGATGAGCAGTTCTTC. Its translation is CASSYTGGLDEQFF.

The chain recombines TRBV25-1 with TRBJ1-1; D is ambiguous. Germline CDR1 MGHDK, CDR2 SYGVNS. The CDR3 runs 13 residues. V was trimmed by 6 bases and J by 0 bases, leaving 8 bases between them. CDR3 protein: CASRRSLNTEAFF. The CDR3 region has the DNA TGTGCCAGCAGAAGGAGTTTGAACACTGAAGCTTTCTTT.

In this sample, this clone turned up once. V and J are TRBV18 and TRBJ1-2; D perhaps matches TRBD1 (6 bases). Looked up from germline, CDR1 is KGHSH and CDR2 is LQKENI. There are 16 residues in the CDR3. The germline V and J ends were trimmed by 1 base and 0 bases, with 12 bases remaining between them. The DNA of the CDR3 is TGTGCCAGCTCACCACGATCAGGGGTTGCTAACTATGGCTACACCTTC. Translating gives CASSPRSGVANYGYTF.

The chain has TRBV11-2 and TRBJ2-6, with a tentative D call TRBD1 (5 bases). Trimming cost V 1 base and J 0 bases, with 7 bases left between them. The CDR3 runs 16 residues. Germline V lookup: CDR1 SGHAT, CDR2 FQNNGV. CDR3 residues: CASSLVRVSGANVLTF. In DNA form, the CDR3 reads TGTGCCAGCAGCTTAGTCAGGGTCTCTGGGGCCAACGTCCTGACTTTC.

The chain joins TRBV30 to TRBJ2-6; 8 bases are shared with TRBD1. The V gene end was trimmed by 8 bases and the J gene end by 3 bases; junction bases not matched to a gene: 6. The CDR3 is 14 residues long. CDR1 and CDR2 (germline): GTSNPN, SVGIG (reference sequence). The CDR3 coding sequence is TGTGCCGGCCACAGGGGGAATGGGGCCAACGTCCTGACTTTC. Its protein is CAGHRGNGANVLTF.

The chain employs TRBV7-8 and TRBJ2-5; D might be TRBD1 (6 bases). The CDR3 runs 15 residues. CDR1 and CDR2 (germline): SGHVS, FQNEAQ. V lost 0 bases to trimming and J lost 2 bases, with 10 bases between them. CDR3 in DNA: TGTGCCAGCAGCTTAGCCGGACAGCGGCAAGAGACCCAGTACTTC. Its translation: CASSLAGQRQETQYF.

The chain has TRBV19 and TRBJ1-1, with no clear D. The V and J ends lost 7 bases and 0 bases respectively, with 12 bases between them. CDR1 LNHDA and CDR2 SQIVND come from the germline V gene (reference sequence). The CDR3 loop spans 14 amino acids. As DNA, the CDR3 is TGTGCCAGTACCCTGGGGAGCCTGAACACTGAAGCTTTCTTT. Protein sequence: CASTLGSLNTEAFF.

This rearrangement joins TRBV4-2 to TRBJ2-3, with TRBD2 as a possible D gene (6 bases). The CDR3 spans 14 residues. The germline V and J ends were trimmed by 2 bases and 8 bases, with 14 bases remaining between them. The germline V gene has CDR1 LGHNA and CDR2 YNFKEQ. CDR3: CASSQFESGSTQYF. The CDR3 bases are TGTGCCAGCAGCCAATTCGAATCCGGGAGTACGCAGTATTTT.

The chain employs TRBV3-1 (or the pseudogene TRBV3-2) and TRBJ1-3; D unclear. The CDR3 covers 13 residues. Germline values: CDR1 LGHDT, CDR2 YNNKEL (reference sequence). V was pared by 6 bases and J by 4 bases, with 10 bases between. The CDR3 DNA reads TGTGCCAGCAGGCTTAAACAGGGAAACACCATATATTTT. Translation: CASRLKQGNTIYF.

The rearrangement joins TRBV19 to TRBJ1-5; 7 bases agree with TRBD1. The CDR3 contains 14 residues. Germline CDR1 LNHDA, CDR2 SQIVND (reference sequence). V trimming: 5 bases; J trimming: 4 bases; junction bases outside the gene matches: 5. The CDR3 DNA is TGTGCCAGTAGTCTCACAGGGGTTAATCAGCCCCAGCATTTT. Protein sequence: CASSLTGVNQPQHF.